The 14 T cell receptor beta chains listed next were all sequenced from one sample in a study of blood T cell repertoires in COVID-19. Sequenced by immunoSEQ multiplex PCR; TCRdb stores in-frame clones only, minus some. The data show under 150,000 clones, around 84% seen once. Material for sequencing was peripheral blood. Receptors were obtained from a human donor in a cohort sampled during active COVID-19.

The chain uses TRBV2 and TRBJ1-4; D not certain. CDR1 and CDR2 from the germline V gene are SNHLY and FYNNEI. This CDR3 comprises 14 residues. V was clipped by 6 bases and J by 8 bases, with 16 bases between them. CDR3 DNA sequence: TGTGCCAGCAGGTGGTGGGTCGAGGAGGAAAAACTGTTTTTT. Protein: CASRWWVEEEKLFF. The entire variable domain, with the rest obtained from reference TRBV2 and TRBJ1-4, is as follows: EPEVTQTPSHQVTQMGQEVILRCVPISNHLYFYWYRQILGQKVEFLVSFYNNEISEKSEIFDDQFSVERPDGSNFTLKIRSTKLEDSAMYFCASRWWVEEEKLFFGSGTQLSVL.

The chain is built from TRBV11-3 and TRBJ1-3; unclear D gene. There are 16 residues in the CDR3. V lost 1 base and J lost 8, with 18 bases in between. In germline, CDR1 is SGHNT, CDR2 YENEEA. Here the CDR3 DNA reads TGTGCCAGCAGCTTAGGTCGGCCGCCACTAAGAGACACCATATATTTT. Translating it yields CASSLGRPPLRDTIYF.

This clone was recorded once. The CDR3 bases are TGTGCCAGCAGTTCCGCGGGTTGGGACTATGGCTACACCTTC. Translation: CASSSAGWDYGYTF. The chain employs TRBV9 and TRBJ1-2; D is unclear. The CDR3 runs 14 residues. The V end lost 5 bases, the J end lost 3 bases, and 14 bases lay between the germline ends. Looked up from germline, CDR1 is SGDLS and CDR2 is YYNGEE.

The chain is built from TRBV7-2 and TRBJ2-5, with 9 bases aligning to TRBD2. Germline trimming cut 5 bases from V and 5 bases from J; bases unmatched to any gene: 6. Looked up from germline, CDR1 is SGHTA and CDR2 is FQGNSA. There are 14 residues in the CDR3. CDR3 nucleotide sequence: TGTGCCAGCAGCGAGGGACTAGCCCACGAGACCCAGTACTTC. Its translation: CASSEGLAHETQYF. The full variable domain, with the rest looked up from reference TRBV7-2 and TRBJ2-5, is GAGVSQSPSNKVTEKGKDVELRCDPISGHTALYWYRQSLGQGLEFLIYFQGNSAPDKSGLPSDRFSAERTGGSVSTLTIQRTQQEDSAVYLCASSEGLAHETQYFGPGTRLLVL.

The gene calls are TRBV2 and TRBJ1-1, with a tentative D call TRBD1 (6 bases). Germline loops: CDR1 SNHLY, CDR2 FYNNEI. Trimming removed 10 bases at V and 1 base at J, with 13 bases between. The CDR3 consists of 13 residues. The CDR3 DNA follows: TGTGCCAACCGACAGGACAGGAACACTGAAGCTTTCTTT. Translated, it gives CANRQDRNTEAFF.

The count of this clone is one. V and J are TRBV27 and TRBJ2-3; 8 bases match TRBD2. CDR1 is MNHEY, CDR2 SMNVEV, per germline (reference sequence). The V segment lost 4 bases and the J segment 4 bases; nucleotides outside the gene matches: 10. This CDR3 has 16 residues. Written as DNA, the CDR3 is TGTGCCAGCAGTTCGTGGACTAGCTCGGGGGCAGATACGCAGTATTTT. As protein: CASSSWTSSGADTQYF.

As concerns this clone: Within the sample, other DNA sequences also encode this same CDR3. In DNA form, the CDR3 reads TGTGCCAGCAGTCAGACAGGTGAAGCTTTCTTT. Amino acids: CASSQTGEAFF. This chain joins TRBV3-1 (or the pseudogene TRBV3-2) and TRBJ1-1; weak D call: TRBD1 (6 bases). Germline CDR1 is LGHDT and CDR2 is YNNKEL (reference sequence). This CDR3 comprises 11 residues. V was pared by 6 bases and J by 7 bases, with 9 bases between.

The chain carries TRBV19 and TRBJ2-7; D unresolved. Germline V lookup: CDR1 LNHDA, CDR2 SQIVND (reference sequence). This CDR3 region has 16 residues. V was trimmed by 1 base and J by 2 bases, leaving 15 bases between them. The CDR3 DNA reads as TGTGCCAGTAGTATAGGGGCAGGAAGAATGGCCTACGAGCAGTACTTC. It encodes CASSIGAGRMAYEQYF.

V is TRBV29-1 and J is TRBJ2-3; D gene ambiguous. Germline lookup yields CDR1 SQVTM and CDR2 ANQGSEA. Between the trimmed V and J ends, which lost 3 bases and 2 bases, there was a span of 9 bases. The CDR3 extends over 13 amino acids. The CDR3 region has the DNA TGCAGCGTTGATTGGCAGAACACAGATACGCAGTATTTT. Translating it yields CSVDWQNTDTQYF.

The chain uses TRBV12-3 or TRBV12-4 and TRBJ2-1; unclear D gene. The germline V and J ends were trimmed by 3 bases and 9 bases, with 6 bases remaining between them. The CDR3 extends over 11 amino acids. The CDR3 region has the DNA TGTGCCAGCAGTTTCGGAGCTGAGCAGTTCTTC. This translates into CASSFGAEQFF.

The chain carries TRBV30 and TRBJ2-3, with a weak D call TRBD2 (6 bases). This CDR3 comprises 12 residues. V was pared by 7 bases and J by 5 bases, with 13 bases between. Germline lookup yields CDR1 GTSNPN and CDR2 SVGIG (reference sequence). CDR3 in DNA: TGTGCCTTAGGGCAGGGAGGAGATACGCAGTATTTT. Residues: CALGQGGDTQYF.

The V call is TRBV28, the J call TRBJ2-3; D is undetermined. In germline, CDR1 is MDHEN, CDR2 SYDVKM. V gave up 8 bases and J gave up 0 bases, with 6 bases separating them. The CDR3 length is 12 residues. In nucleotides, the CDR3 is TGTGCCAGCTCCCTGAGCACAGATACGCAGTATTTT. Its protein is CASSLSTDTQYF. Drawing the rest from reference TRBV28 and TRBJ2-3, the complete variable domain is DVKVTQSSRYLVKRTGEKVFLECVQDMDHENMFWYRQDPGLGLRLIYFSYDVKMKEKGDIPEGYSVSREKKERFSLILESASTNQTSMYLCASSLSTDTQYFGPGTRLTVL.

The rearrangement uses TRBV18 and TRBJ1-4, with D unclear. The CDR3 has 12 residues. Trimming removed 5 bases from V and 5 bases from J, with 6 bases in between. Germline values: CDR1 KGHSH, CDR2 LQKENI. DNA for the CDR3: TGTGCCAGCTCATCCAGAAATGAAAAACTGTTTTTT. Translation gives CASSSRNEKLFF. Variable domain in full (rest from reference TRBV18 and TRBJ1-4): NAGVMQNPRHLVRRRGQEARLRCSPMKGHSHVYWYRQLPEEGLKFMVYLQKENIIDESGMPKERFSAEFPKEGPSILRIQQVVRGDSAAYFCASSSRNEKLFFGSGTQLSVL.

This chain links TRBV27 with TRBJ1-4, with TRBD1 matching over 9 bases. V was clipped by 5 bases and J by 7 bases; unmatched bases: 11. This CDR3 contains 16 residues. Germline CDR1 and CDR2: MNHEY and SMNVEV (reference sequence). CDR3 residues: CASSQTQGAKVEKLFF. CDR3 nucleotides: TGTGCCAGCAGTCAGACACAGGGGGCGAAGGTTGAAAAACTGTTTTTT.